The clone carrying this T cell receptor (beta chain) has more than one count but fewer than ten. Here the gene names and germline are mouse. With the read ending 1 residue before the CDR3 end, the germline J gene is used to fill in that end. Clones were sequenced by immunoSEQ multiplex PCR, and TCRdb holds only the in-frame ones, with some missing. Of roughly 7,300 clones in the sample, roughly half were seen once. As to time point: mouse harvest day 7 after allogeneic transplant. Tail vein injection delivered 10^7 T-cell-depleted bone marrow cells and 10^6 splenic CD5+ T cells. B6 (H2b) cells into BALB/c (H2d) mice; tissues taken at day 7 or 14. The sample is drawn from a study of tissue T cells after allogeneic stem cell transplantation. Trimming took 0 bases from V and 5 from J, leaving 1 base between them. The CDR3 is made up of 11 amino acids. The germline V gene has CDR1 NNHNN and CDR2 SYGAGS (reference sequence).

This TCR was recovered from a female BALB/c mouse given C57BL/6 T cells with graft-versus-host disease after an allogeneic hematopoietic cell transplant. The sequencing sample was made of lymph node tissue. This chain connects TRBV13-2 to TRBJ2-5; no clear D gene. Partial CDR3 DNA: TGTGCCAGCGGTGATGGAGACACCCAGTAC. Protein sequence: CASGDGDTQY. The full CDR3 sequence reads CASGDGDTQYF.